One sample yielded the 10 T cell receptor beta chains listed below, sequenced in a study of regulatory T cells in long-lasting Graves disease. The time point was: newly diagnosed GD, antithyroid drugs for less than 3 months. From RNA extracted from PBMCs, the TCR library was made. Construction of the TCR beta libraries employed iRepertoire HTBI primers in conjunction with Arm-PCR of CDR3 regions. TCRdb re-called the multiplex PCR reads with MiXCR, one entry per CDR3 protein. In the table there are approximately 400,000 distinct CDR3 sequences, about an eighth of which are singletons. These same records also appear under a second study, on T cells in Graves' hyperthyroidism and ophthalmopathy.

The input for sequencing was peripheral blood mononuclear cells (PBMCs), taken at new diagnosis, from a patient treated with antithyroid drugs. The receptors originated from a young woman with Graves disease.

This clonotype was counted between two and nine times. The chain is built from TRBV20-1 and TRBJ2-5; the D call may be TRBD1 or TRBD2 (6 bases each). V lost 1 base to trimming and J lost 4 bases, with 16 bases between them. The CDR3 is 15 amino acids. Germline CDR1 and CDR2: DFQATT and SNEGSKA (reference sequence). CDR3 coding DNA: TGCAGTGCTAGAGCGGGAAAACAGGGAGGAGAGACCCAGTACTTC. Protein product: CSARAGKQGGETQYF.

This clonotype was seen repeatedly, ten times or more. This chain connects TRBV5-1 to TRBJ2-1, with D maybe TRBD2 (6 bases). Trimming cost V 3 bases and J 4 bases, with 17 bases left between them. The CDR3 is 16 amino acids. Germline CDR1 SGHRS, CDR2 YFSETQ. Written as DNA, the CDR3 is TGCGCCAGCAGCTCCTCTCCCGGGGGAAATTACAATGAGCAGTTCTTC. Translation: CASSSSPGGNYNEQFF.

The chain combines TRBV27 with TRBJ2-2; 11 bases line up with TRBD1. This CDR3 has 16 residues. With 1 base clipped from V and 8 bases from J, the junction kept 6 bases outside the gene matches. CDR1 and CDR2 from the germline V gene are MNHEY and SMNVEV (reference sequence). This chain's CDR3 is CASSLYGTGGIGELFF. Written as DNA, the CDR3 is TGTGCCAGCAGTTTATATGGGACAGGGGGTATTGGGGAGCTGTTTTTT.

There are many counts of this clonotype. Here the CDR3 reads CATGYSLYNEQFF. CDR3 nucleotides: TGTGCCACCGGGTATAGCCTATACAATGAGCAGTTCTTC. This sequence joins TRBV15 and TRBJ2-1, with no clear D. Looked up from germline, CDR1 is LNHNV and CDR2 is YYDKDF (reference sequence). The CDR3 length is 13 residues. The V gene lost 8 bases and the J gene lost 4 bases, with 12 bases spanning the gap.

The sample holds many counts of this clonotype. The rearrangement links TRBV6-5 to TRBJ2-1; D not resolved. This CDR3 contains 15 residues. Germline V gives CDR1 MNHEY, CDR2 SVGAGI. The V end was cut by 2 bases, the J end by 6 bases, with 14 bases between. The CDR3 nucleotides read TGTGCCAGCAGTTACGTCCCGGGCGGCCTCAATGAGCAGTTCTTC. It encodes CASSYVPGGLNEQFF.

Many counts were recorded for this clonotype. This chain uses TRBV28 with TRBJ2-7; D is perhaps TRBD1 (5 bases). Trimming stripped 3 bases from V and 0 bases from J, with 9 bases between. This CDR3 has 14 residues. CDR1 MDHEN and CDR2 SYDVKM come from the germline V gene. The CDR3 DNA reads as TGTGCCAGCAGTTTCTACAGGTCCTCCTACGAGCAGTACTTC. Its translation is CASSFYRSSYEQYF. Complete variable domain (other parts from reference TRBV28 and TRBJ2-7): DVKVTQSSRYLVKRTGEKVFLECVQDMDHENMFWYRQDPGLGLRLIYFSYDVKMKEKGDIPEGYSVSREKKERFSLILESASTNQTSMYLCASSFYRSSYEQYFGPGTRLTVT.

This clonotype was picked up a small number of times. V and J are TRBV29-1 and TRBJ2-2; weak D call: TRBD2 (5 bases). Per the germline V gene, CDR1 is SQVTM and CDR2 is ANQGSEA. There are 13 residues in the CDR3. V was pared by 5 bases and J by 0 bases, with 7 bases between. The CDR3 nucleotides read TGCAGCGTTCCGGGGTCGAACACCGGGGAGCTGTTTTTT. Amino acid sequence: CSVPGSNTGELFF.

The chain uses TRBV9 and TRBJ2-2; D is ambiguous. CDR1 is SGDLS and CDR2 is YYNGEE in the germline V gene. CDR3 size: 17 residues. The germline V and J ends were trimmed by 4 bases and 0 bases, with 16 bases remaining between them. The CDR3 DNA follows: TGTGCCAGCAGCCCCGGGTTAGCAGTCTCGAACACCGGGGAGCTGTTTTTT. It encodes CASSPGLAVSNTGELFF.

In this sample, this clonotype turned up a few times. The J gene is TRBJ2-2, the V gene TRBV29-1; D gene uncertain. The CDR3 totals 14 residues. CDR1 and CDR2 from the germline V gene are SQVTM and ANQGSEA. V lost 5 bases and J lost 0, with 10 bases in between. The CDR3 region has the DNA TGCAGCGTTTGTGTGGCGGCGAACACCGGGGAGCTGTTTTTT. It encodes CSVCVAANTGELFF.

This sequence joins TRBV4-1 and TRBJ2-7; D call uncertain. Germline CDR1 reads MGHRA; CDR2 reads YSYEKL. The CDR3 consists of 17 residues. Trimming stripped 0 bases from V and 0 bases from J, with 15 bases between. The CDR3: CASSQESFGELSYEQYF. The CDR3 bases are TGCGCCAGCAGCCAAGAAAGCTTCGGAGAGCTCTCCTACGAGCAGTACTTC.